Detailed here is one TCR beta chain. Its specificity is not known. The data derive from a study of blood T cells in healthy people across ages. With a J-beta primer mix and a sample-barcoded 5' primer, a second PCR ran about 7 to 12 cycles. Every sample produced at least 2.5 million CDR3-containing paired-end reads. From the 5' RACE reads, TCRdb called clonotypes with MiXCR, one entry per CDR3 protein. The sample carries roughly 2 million distinct CDR3 sequences, roughly 52% recorded once. The CDR3 spans 16 residues. Germline V CDR1 and CDR2: MDHEN, SYDVKM. Whole-study findings and limits: It was the long-lived donors that had more naive CD4+ cells and higher diversity than aged donors.

The sample providers were healthy Caucasian people from Russia, aged roughly 6 to 95. The clonotype comes from a woman aged 35 to 49 in good health. The chain carries TRBV28 and TRBJ2-1, with 10 positions matching TRBD1. The J call is doubtful: the DNA matches TRBJ2-7 better. Sequenced material: blood. CDR3: CASSLGDRGSYNEQYF. CDR3 sequence (DNA): TGTGCCAGCAGTTTAGGGGACAGGGGCTCCTACAATGAGCAGTACTTC.